A selection of T cell receptor beta chains follows, all from one sample in a study of blood T cell repertoires in COVID-19. The table came from immunoSEQ multiplex PCR; TCRdb's copy has only in-frame clones and leaves some out. The profile covers 130,000 or so clones, with approximately 87% appearing a single time and around 4% taken by the ten largest. The sequenced sample consisted of peripheral blood. The receptors stem from a man in his 60s with acute or convalescent COVID-19. Each CDR3 is given with its conserved first and last residue. D genes are given only for firm matches. Rows give clone size only sometimes, using once, few, many, or a class for an expanded clone.

CATNNYSNQPQHF	TGTGCCACCAACAACTATAGCAATCAGCCCCAGCATTTT	TRBV24-1	TRBJ1-5	.	.
CATSRGEREGPHGELFF	TGTGCCACCAGCAGAGGGGAACGGGAGGGCCCCCACGGGGAGCTGTTTTTT	TRBV15	TRBJ2-2	TRBD2	.
CASSPMGQFQETQYF	TGTGCCAGCTCACCGATGGGACAGTTTCAAGAGACCCAGTACTTC	TRBV18	TRBJ2-5	TRBD1	.
CASSPRPQETQYF	TGTGCCAGCAGCCCCAGGCCGCAAGAGACCCAGTACTTC	TRBV27	TRBJ2-5	.	.
CSVGGAGVSAEQFF	TGCAGCGTGGGGGGAGCGGGAGTTTCCGCCGAGCAGTTCTTC	TRBV29-1	TRBJ2-1	TRBD2	.
CAWSTVGPGELFF	TGTGCCTGGAGTACTGTGGGGCCCGGGGAGCTGTTTTTT	TRBV30	TRBJ2-2	.	few
CASSSGLASHNEQFF	TGTGCCAGCAGCTCTGGACTAGCGTCCCACAATGAGCAGTTCTTC	TRBV7-3	TRBJ2-1	TRBD2	few
CATSRPPRDRAKDTQYF	TGTGCCACCAGCAGACCACCCCGGGACAGGGCTAAAGATACGCAGTATTTT	TRBV15	TRBJ2-3	TRBD1	.
CSVLTGDSYEQYF	TGCAGCGTTCTGACAGGGGACTCCTACGAGCAGTACTTC	TRBV29-1	TRBJ2-7	TRBD1	.
CASSQVGTSGGYNEQFF	TGTGCCAGCAGCCAAGTCGGGACTAGCGGGGGCTACAATGAGCAGTTCTTC	TRBV3-1/TRBV3-2	TRBJ2-1	TRBD2	.
CASSPQGYEQYF	TGTGCCAGCAGTCCACAGGGATACGAGCAGTACTTC	TRBV27	TRBJ2-7	.	.
CASSIRGFGTDTQYF	TGTGCCAGCAGCATCAGGGGATTTGGCACAGATACGCAGTATTTT	TRBV7-2	TRBJ2-3	.	.
CASSYSGSNYEQYF	TGTGCCAGCAGTTACTCGGGCTCGAACTACGAGCAGTACTTC	TRBV6-5	TRBJ2-7	.	once
CASSEQRQSYEQYF	TGTGCCAGCAGTGAGCAGCGACAGTCCTACGAGCAGTACTTC	TRBV6-1	TRBJ2-7	.	.
CASSPPRDKHEQYF	TGTGCCAGCAGCCCGCCGAGGGACAAGCACGAGCAGTACTTC	TRBV5-5	TRBJ2-7	.	.
CASSPLAWYSPSYEQYF	TGTGCCAGCAGCCCCTTGGCTTGGTATAGCCCTTCCTACGAGCAGTACTTC	TRBV9	TRBJ2-7	.	once
CASNQWLNTEAFF	TGTGCCAGCAATCAGTGGCTGAACACTGAAGCTTTCTTT	TRBV2	TRBJ1-1	.	.
CAISEQGWNYGYTF	TGTGCCATCAGTGAACAGGGGTGGAACTATGGCTACACCTTC	TRBV10-3	TRBJ1-2	TRBD1	.
CASSGGGSTDTQYF	TGCGCCAGCAGCGGGGGCGGCAGTACAGATACGCAGTATTTT	TRBV5-1	TRBJ2-3	.	.
CASSPPVDSGLYGYTF	TGTGCCAGCTCACCACCGGTCGACAGTGGGTTGTATGGCTACACCTTC	TRBV18	TRBJ1-2	.	.
CASSADQGSSGNTIYF	TGTGCCAGCAGCGCTGACCAAGGGAGCTCTGGAAACACCATATATTTT	TRBV9	TRBJ1-3	.	.
CARDRGETQYF	TGCGCCAGGGACAGAGGAGAGACCCAGTACTTC	TRBV10-1	TRBJ2-5	.	.
CASSQVLRGDETQYF	TGCGCCAGCAGCCAAGTATTACGGGGAGACGAGACCCAGTACTTC	TRBV4-1	TRBJ2-5	.	.
CASTNRTQETQYF	TGTGCCAGCACCAACAGGACCCAAGAGACCCAGTACTTC	TRBV5-4	TRBJ2-5	.	.
CASIPSPGLVETQYF	TGTGCCAGCATACCCTCCCCAGGACTAGTAGAGACCCAGTACTTC	TRBV2	TRBJ2-5	TRBD2	.